The next 19 T cell receptor beta chains were all read from a single sample in a study of blood T cell repertoires in COVID-19. Produced via immunoSEQ multiplex PCR; TCRdb's table is partial and in-frame only. This table has 180,000 or so clones, around 86% appearing once. The specimen sequenced was PBMCs or T cells enriched from blood (not recorded which). Source of these receptors: a man between 35 and 55 years old with acute COVID-19.

This clone has a handful of counts. J is TRBJ2-7 and V is TRBV6-2 or TRBV6-3, with D possibly TRBD1 on 5 matching bases. V was clipped by 0 bases and J by 5 bases, with 8 bases between them. This CDR3 spans 13 amino acids. Germline V gene data show CDR1 as MNHEY and CDR2 as SVGEGT. CDR3 sequence reads: CASSYSRQNEQYF. In nucleotides, the CDR3 is TGTGCCAGCAGTTACTCCAGACAGAACGAGCAGTACTTC.

In this sample, this clone turned up a few times. The gene calls are TRBV6-1 and TRBJ2-7; D remains ambiguous. CDR1 is MNHNS, CDR2 SASEGT, per germline. Trimming stripped 3 bases from V and 3 bases from J, with 3 bases between. The CDR3 runs 11 residues. In DNA form, the CDR3 reads TGTGCCAGCAGTGAGTACTACGAGCAGTACTTC. Encoded protein: CASSEYYEQYF.

V usage is TRBV29-1 and J usage is TRBJ2-5, with D unclear. From germline, CDR1 is SQVTM and CDR2 ANQGSEA. The CDR3 sequence is 14 residues long. V gave up 0 bases and J gave up 4 bases, with 12 bases separating them. CDR3 sequence: CSVEDHTGGETQYF. The CDR3 DNA reads TGCAGCGTTGAAGATCACACGGGTGGAGAGACCCAGTACTTC.

J is TRBJ1-5 and V is TRBV6-5, with 10 bases matching TRBD1. The J segment lost 6 bases and the V segment lost 6 bases, leaving 8 bases of the junction unmatched. This CDR3 has 15 residues. Germline V gene data show CDR1 as MNHEY and CDR2 as SVGAGI. The CDR3 protein is CASRWETGGLQPQHF. CDR3 in DNA: TGTGCCAGCAGATGGGAGACAGGGGGCCTTCAGCCCCAGCATTTT.

The chain couples TRBV9 to TRBJ1-2; TRBD1 aligns across 7 bases. There are 16 residues in the CDR3. Losses at the gene ends were 3 bases for V and 5 bases for J; bases not matched to a gene: 13. Germline CDR1 is SGDLS and CDR2 is YYNGEE. The CDR3 DNA sequence: TGTGCCAGCAGCGGGCGAGACAGGGATCCTTTGTATGGCTACACCTTC. Translation gives CASSGRDRDPLYGYTF.

This clone was seen a single time. The CDR3 spells CASKGRPPNGYTF. CDR3 in DNA: TGTGCCAGTAAGGGGCGCCCCCCCAATGGCTACACCTTC. The rearrangement joins TRBV19 to TRBJ1-2, with a tentative D call TRBD1 (5 bases). Germline lookup yields CDR1 LNHDA and CDR2 SQIVND (reference sequence). Trimming took off 7 bases at V and 6 bases at J, with 15 bases between the two ends. The CDR3 length is 13 residues.

V and J are TRBV3-1 (or the pseudogene TRBV3-2) and TRBJ1-3; D gene unclear. CDR1 is LGHDT, CDR2 YNNKEL, per germline (reference sequence). Trimming left V 1 base short and J 1 base short, with 5 bases between. The CDR3 runs to 14 residues. The CDR3: CASSQVRSGNTIYF. CDR3 bases: TGTGCCAGCAGCCAAGTCAGATCTGGAAACACCATATATTTT.

The rearrangement uses TRBV24-1 and TRBJ1-2; possible D gene TRBD1, 6 bases. The germline CDR1 and CDR2 sequences are KGHDR and SFDVKD. The CDR3 runs to 15 residues. Between the trimmed V and J ends, which lost 4 bases and 6 bases, there was a span of 17 bases. The CDR3 nucleotides are TGTGCCACCAGTGACCGAGCCACAGGGTCGGATGGCTACACCTTC. It yields the protein CATSDRATGSDGYTF.

V usage is TRBV7-8 and J usage is TRBJ2-3, with D maybe TRBD1 (5 bases). CDR3 size: 15 residues. Looked up from germline, CDR1 is SGHVS and CDR2 is FQNEAQ. V was trimmed by 1 base and J by 4 bases, leaving 12 bases between them. The CDR3 protein is CASSLGAGFADTQYF. The CDR3 DNA follows: TGTGCCAGCAGCTTAGGGGCAGGGTTCGCAGATACGCAGTATTTT.

V gene TRBV2 combines with J gene TRBJ2-7, with TRBD1 matching over 8 bases. The V and J ends lost 6 bases and 3 bases, in that order; junction bases with no gene match: 7. CDR1 and CDR2 from the germline V gene are SNHLY and FYNNEI. The CDR3 totals 14 residues. CDR3 residues: CASRNRDRSYEQYF. DNA for the CDR3: TGTGCCAGCAGGAACCGGGACAGGAGCTACGAGCAGTACTTC.

The J gene is TRBJ1-1, the V gene TRBV28, with D maybe TRBD1 (5 bases). The CDR3 extends over 14 amino acids. Trimming left V 3 bases short and J 5 bases short, with 13 bases between. Germline V gives CDR1 MDHEN, CDR2 SYDVKM. The CDR3 DNA is TGTGCCAGCAGTTTCGACGGCGGGGGTACTGAAGCTTTCTTT. This encodes CASSFDGGGTEAFF. Full variable domain (remainder filled in from reference TRBV28 and TRBJ1-1): DVKVTQSSRYLVKRTGEKVFLECVQDMDHENMFWYRQDPGLGLRLIYFSYDVKMKEKGDIPEGYSVSREKKERFSLILESASTNQTSMYLCASSFDGGGTEAFFGQGTRLTVV.

The chain employs TRBV7-8 and TRBJ2-7; possible D gene TRBD1, 6 bases. Germline assignment: CDR1 SGHVS and CDR2 FQNEAQ. Trimming took off 5 bases at V and 5 bases at J, with 13 bases between the two ends. The CDR3 has 13 residues. The CDR3 DNA is TGTGCCAGCAGCGCGGACAGATTCAACGAGCAGTACTTC. This gives the protein CASSADRFNEQYF.

This chain connects TRBV4-1 to TRBJ1-5, with a possible D match to TRBD1 (5 bases). The V end was cut by 2 bases, the J end by 4 bases, with 12 bases between. The length of the CDR3 is 15 residues. Germline CDR1 reads MGHRA; CDR2 reads YSYEKL. The CDR3 sequence is CASSQLFGGNQPQHF. In nucleotides, the CDR3 is TGCGCCAGCAGCCAACTTTTCGGGGGAAATCAGCCCCAGCATTTT.

This chain joins TRBV29-1 and TRBJ2-1; TRBD2 matches at 8 bases. Germline assignment: CDR1 SQVTM and CDR2 ANQGSEA. V lost 5 bases and J lost 9; bases outside the gene matches: 12. CDR3 length: 14 amino acids. In DNA form, the CDR3 reads TGCAGCGTTACCCCGGGACTAGTAATTGCTGAGCAGTTCTTC. It codes for CSVTPGLVIAEQFF.

This clone was found a few times. This sequence joins TRBV3-1 (or the pseudogene TRBV3-2) and TRBJ1-2; D perhaps matches TRBD1 (5 bases). The V end lost 2 bases, the J end lost 4 bases, and 17 bases lay between the germline ends. The CDR3 extends over 16 amino acids. Germline CDR1 LGHDT, CDR2 YNNKEL (reference sequence). The CDR3 nucleotides are TGTGCCAGCAGCCAACGGGAGTGGGGCGGTCCCTATGGCTACACCTTC. It encodes CASSQREWGGPYGYTF.

This chain joins TRBV3-1 (or the pseudogene TRBV3-2) and TRBJ2-5; TRBD2 is a possible D gene (6 bases). Germline assignment: CDR1 LGHDT and CDR2 YNNKEL (reference sequence). The germline V and J ends were trimmed by 4 bases and 1 base, with 13 bases remaining between them. The length of the CDR3 is 15 residues. The CDR3 loop is CASSRSSGPQETQYF. The CDR3 region has the DNA TGTGCCAGCAGCCGGAGTAGCGGACCCCAAGAGACCCAGTACTTC.

The CDR3: CASSYLVRTGENIQYF. DNA for the CDR3: TGTGCCAGCAGCTACTTGGTTAGGACAGGGGAAAACATTCAGTACTTC. The chain employs TRBV21-1 and TRBJ2-4; the table's D call TRBD1 went unverified against the DNA. TRBV21-1 is an annotated pseudogene. The CDR3 sequence is 16 residues long.

The genes are TRBV7-9 and TRBJ1-4; the D is unclear. Germline V gene sequence: CDR1 SEHNR, CDR2 FQNEAQ (reference sequence). CDR3 size: 15 residues. Trimming left V 9 bases short and J 1 base short, with 15 bases between. CDR3 in DNA: TGTGCCAGTTGTAGCTCAGTTGAAACTAATGAAAAACTGTTTTTT. It encodes CASCSSVETNEKLFF. The entire variable domain, with the rest obtained from reference TRBV7-9 and TRBJ1-4, is as follows: DTGVSQNPRHKITKRGQNVTFRCDPISEHNRLYWYRQTLGQGPEFLTYFQNEAQLEKSRLLSDRFSAERPKGSFSTLEIQRTEQGDSAMYLCASCSSVETNEKLFFGSGTQLSVL.

This clone occurred a few times. The genes are TRBV6-4 and TRBJ1-6, with TRBD1 identical over 7 bases. V shed 6 bases and J 5 bases; nucleotides not matched to a gene: 4. The CDR3 runs to 14 residues. Germline V lookup: CDR1 MRHNA, CDR2 SNTAGT. DNA of the CDR3: TGTGCCAGCAGCGGGACAGCCGATAATTCACCCCTCCACTTT. Amino acids: CASSGTADNSPLHF.